A single T cell receptor beta chain is shown here with its context. Its matching antigen is unknown. Produced via immunoSEQ multiplex PCR; TCRdb's table is partial and in-frame only. The sample holds approximately 530,000 clones; 90% to 97% are singletons and the top ten take less than 0.06%. These data come from a study of shared clonotypes between healthy human individuals. Findings and limits, study-wide: Naive subsets generally had larger estimated richness than memory subsets.

The germline V gene encodes CDR1 MGHDK and CDR2 SYGVNS. This CDR3 region has 16 residues. Trimming removed 3 bases from V and 5 bases from J; junction bases left unmatched: 10. Specimen: naive CD4+ T cells sorted from blood. Specified subset: CD45RA+ positively selected. The rearrangement joins TRBV25-1 to TRBJ2-5, with 9 bases that match TRBD1. The sequence derives from a woman aged 25 to 39 in good health. CDR3 DNA sequence: TGTGCCAGCAGTGATGGGGACAGGGCCCCGGGGGAGACCCAGTACTTC. Translating it yields CASSDGDRAPGETQYF.